This T cell receptor beta chain originates from a study of blood T cell repertoires in COVID-19. Looking at the study overall: Both acute and convalescent COVID-19 samples were obtained from the United States, Italy and Spain. In each case, the material was cDNA or gDNA derived from T cells, B-cell-depleted T cells, or PBMCs.

Authors' methods: Quantification of nucleated cells was approximated via reference gene primer amplification. Using immunoSEQ multiplex PCR, the repertoire was profiled, and TCRdb retains in-frame clones only, with some absent. D and trimming come from the DNA, and the V and J calls and clone size come from that table. The sample holds about 160,000 clones, around 85% seen once. The CDR3 extends over 15 amino acids. J lost 6 bases, V lost 4 bases, and 8 bases had no gene match. Germline lookup yields CDR1 SGDLS and CDR2 YYNGEE. The receptor was isolated from a human donor with acute or convalescent COVID-19. The donor label of this sample is uncertain. This chain uses TRBV9 with TRBJ2-1, with 9 bases matching TRBD1. Sample: peripheral blood. CDR3 region: CASSPRQGVVNEQFF. As DNA, the CDR3 is TGTGCCAGCAGCCCCCGACAGGGGGTGGTCAATGAGCAGTTCTTC.